The clone carrying this T cell receptor (beta chain) appeared a single time. What it recognizes is unknown. This specimen belongs to a study of siplizumab effects on memory and regulatory T cells. Study-wide points: Unstimulated naive T cells seemed to show more diversity than memory cells did, and they also seemed to be among the major contributors to the alloresponse. Alloreactive sequences tracing back to unstimulated CD4+ memory cells were significantly reduced by siplizumab.

The protocol was immunoSEQ multiplex PCR, while the TCRdb copy is restricted to in-frame clones and leaves out a portion. The sample consists of over 100,000 clones, around 90% of them appearing once. This CDR3 is built from 16 residues. CDR1 is KGHSH and CDR2 is LQKENI in the germline V gene. The V end was cut by 3 bases, the J end by 0 bases, with 12 bases between. The chain couples TRBV18 to TRBJ1-3, with D tentatively TRBD1 (6 bases). The sequenced sample was Tregs sorted from blood. This clonotype originated in a human donor in good health. CDR3 in amino acids: CASSPPLTGSGNTIYF. For the CDR3, the DNA is TGTGCCAGCTCACCCCCCTTGACAGGCTCTGGAAACACCATATATTTT.